This T cell receptor beta chain derives from a study of T cell repertoires in cytomegalovirus infection. Whole-study context: HLA-C-restricted CMV epitopes, recently identified, and well-studied HLA-B-restricted ones were used by the study. Both a matching HLA type and CMV infection were indicated by public TCR beta signatures.

This clonotype was counted a few times. Its antigen is as yet unknown. One entry per CDR3 protein, called by TCRdb with MiXCR from the reads. Here the sample spans 700,000 to 850,000 distinct CDR3 sequences, approximately 32% being singletons. The receptor comes from a human donor in good health (CMV status not recorded). Some clones in this sample may be carry-over from other donors' samples. This specimen consisted of cultured CD8+ T cells from PBMCs, obtained from culture after CMV antigen stimulation.

CDR3: CASSFLEGGPDTQYF. The CDR3 nucleotides are TGTGCCAGCAGTTTCCTCGAGGGGGGCCCCGATACGCAGTATTTT. V and J are TRBV28 and TRBJ2-3; D possibly uses TRBD1 or TRBD2 (6 bases each). Germline V lookup: CDR1 MDHEN, CDR2 SYDVKM. This CDR3 comprises 15 residues. V shed 3 bases and J shed 6 bases, with 16 bases lying between them.